The rows below give T cell receptor beta chains drawn from one sample of a study of CD8+ T cells in alopecia areata. Sequencing used immunoSEQ multiplex PCR; TCRdb keeps in-frame clones, though not all of them. The data hold 100,000 to 130,000 clones, with 55% to 75% observed a single time. The sample comprised CD8+ T cells sorted from blood. These receptors all stem from a human donor in good health. CDR3s include the opening cysteine and the closing phenylalanine or tryptophan. D genes are given only for firm matches. Size is stated for part of the rows, as once, few or many counts, or as a class when the clone is expanded.

clone size	V gene	J gene	D gene	CDR3 DNA	CDR3 protein
-	TRBV5-6	TRBJ1-2	TRBD1	TGTGCCAGCAGCTTGATAAATTCCGGGACAGGGGATGGCTACACCTTC	CASSLINSGTGDGYTF
-	TRBV4-3	TRBJ1-6	-	TGCGCCAGCAGCCAAGGACTGGCAGGGAATTCACCCCTCCACTTT	CASSQGLAGNSPLHF
-	TRBV10-2	TRBJ1-2	-	TGCGCCAGCAGTGAGTCCCCCTACGACAGTAACTATGGCTACACCTTC	CASSESPYDSNYGYTF
few	TRBV28	TRBJ1-6	-	TGTGCCAGCAGTCTTCAGGGCCTTAATTCACCCCTCCACTTT	CASSLQGLNSPLHF
-	TRBV29-1	TRBJ2-7	-	TGCAGCGTTGAAGGGAGAGATACCTACGAGCAGTACTTC	CSVEGRDTYEQYF
-	TRBV5-6	TRBJ2-7	-	TGTGCCAGCAGTTCGGCGGCCCTGCTAGTCTACGAGCAGTACTTC	CASSSAALLVYEQYF
few	TRBV10-2	TRBJ2-7	-	TGCGCCAGCAGACAGGGATCCTACGAGCAGTACTTC	CASRQGSYEQYF
-	TRBV2	TRBJ1-1	TRBD1	TGTGCCAGCAGTCCGGACAGGGTTCGCGCTTTCTTT	CASSPDRVRAFF
-	TRBV25-1	TRBJ2-7	TRBD1	TGTGCCAGCAGTGCTTTGGGACAGGGGACCTACGAGCAGTACTTC	CASSALGQGTYEQYF
few	TRBV30	TRBJ2-4	TRBD1	TGTGCCTGGAGTCCGGGACAGGGAAAAAACATTCAGTACTTC	CAWSPGQGKNIQYF
-	TRBV10-2	TRBJ2-5	-	TGCGCCAGCAGTGACCCGATGGAGACCCAGTACTTC	CASSDPMETQYF
few	TRBV6-9	TRBJ1-6	TRBD1	TGTGCCAGCAGACGTACCGGGACAGGCAATTCACCCCTCCACTTT	CASRRTGTGNSPLHF
-	TRBV25-1	TRBJ1-2	-	TGTGCCAGCAGTGAATGGGCAGGGAACTATGGCTACACCTTC	CASSEWAGNYGYTF
-	TRBV25-1	TRBJ2-5	-	TGTGCCTGTCAGGCGGGGCGGACCCAGTACTTC	CACQAGRTQYF
-	TRBV4-3	TRBJ2-1	TRBD1	TGCGCCAGCAGCCAAGATCGTGGACAGGGGGGCAATGAGCAGTTCTTC	CASSQDRGQGGNEQFF
-	TRBV5-1	TRBJ2-1	-	TGCGCCAGCAGCGAGGGGGATAGCTCCTACAATGAGCAGTTCTTC	CASSEGDSSYNEQFF
-	TRBV29-1	TRBJ2-7	-	TGCAGCGTTGTAGAACTAACAACCTACGAGCAGTACTTC	CSVVELTTYEQYF
-	TRBV9	TRBJ2-7	-	TGTGCCAGCAGCCCAGACGACAGCTCCGAGCAGTACTTC	CASSPDDSSEQYF
once	TRBV7-2	TRBJ2-5	-	TGTGCCAGCAGCTCTCTTGAGTGGGTGACCCAGTACTTC	CASSSLEWVTQYF
-	TRBV4-1	TRBJ1-1	-	TGCGCCAGCACCACCGTGCCGGGTCGACAGAACACTGAAGCTTTCTTT	CASTTVPGRQNTEAFF
-	TRBV4-3	TRBJ2-2	-	TGCGCCAGCAGCCAAGAGTTGACCGGGGAGCTGTTTTTT	CASSQELTGELFF
-	TRBV10-3	TRBJ1-2	-	TGTGCCATCAACACGGAGAAAGACTATGGCTACACCTTC	CAINTEKDYGYTF
-	TRBV9	TRBJ1-2	TRBD1	TGTGCCAGCAGCGGGACAGGGCTTGGCTACACCTTC	CASSGTGLGYTF
few	TRBV29-1	TRBJ2-3	TRBD2	TGCAGCGTTGACGGGGCGGGGGGTAGCACAGATACGCAGTATTTT	CSVDGAGGSTDTQYF
-	TRBV29-1	TRBJ1-2	TRBD1	TGCAGCGTTGAAGATTGGGACAGACTTAACTATGGCTACACCTTC	CSVEDWDRLNYGYTF
-	TRBV5-6	TRBJ2-5	TRBD2	TGTGCCAGCAGCCCCCCAGCGGGAGAAACCCCGCAAGAGACCCAGTACTTC	CASSPPAGETPQETQYF
-	TRBV2	TRBJ1-2	TRBD1	TGTGCCAGCAGTGAAGCGGACAGGGTCGGCTATGGCTACACCTTC	CASSEADRVGYGYTF
few	TRBV9	TRBJ2-1	-	TGTGCCAGCAGCGAAGAGGGGATAACCTCCTACAATGAGCAGTTCTTC	CASSEEGITSYNEQFF
-	TRBV4-1	TRBJ1-2	TRBD1	TGCGCCAGCAGCCAAGTTATCAGGGGGAGCTATGGCTACACCTTC	CASSQVIRGSYGYTF
-	TRBV19	TRBJ2-1	TRBD1	TGTGCCAGTAGTCCCCCAGGGGGCCACAATGAGCAGTTCTTC	CASSPPGGHNEQFF